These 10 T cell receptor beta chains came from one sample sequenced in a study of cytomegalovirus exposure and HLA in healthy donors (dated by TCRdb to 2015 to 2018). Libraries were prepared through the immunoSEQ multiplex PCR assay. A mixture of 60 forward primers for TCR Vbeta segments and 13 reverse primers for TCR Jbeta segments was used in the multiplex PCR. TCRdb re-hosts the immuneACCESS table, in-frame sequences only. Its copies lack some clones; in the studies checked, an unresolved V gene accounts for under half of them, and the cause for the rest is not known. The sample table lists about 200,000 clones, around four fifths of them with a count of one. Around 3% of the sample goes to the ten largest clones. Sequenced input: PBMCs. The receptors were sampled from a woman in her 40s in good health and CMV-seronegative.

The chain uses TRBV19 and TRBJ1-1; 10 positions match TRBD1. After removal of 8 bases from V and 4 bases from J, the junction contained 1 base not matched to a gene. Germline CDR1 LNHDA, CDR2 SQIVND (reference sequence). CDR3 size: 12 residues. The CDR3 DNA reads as TGTGCCAGTGGACAGGGGGGCACTGAAGCTTTCTTT. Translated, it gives CASGQGGTEAFF.

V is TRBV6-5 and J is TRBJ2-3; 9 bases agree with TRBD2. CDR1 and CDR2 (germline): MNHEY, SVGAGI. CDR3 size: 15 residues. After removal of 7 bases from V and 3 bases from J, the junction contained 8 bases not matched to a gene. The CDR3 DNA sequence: TGTGCCAGCAAATACTGGCGGGAGGGTACAGATACGCAGTATTTT. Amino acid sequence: CASKYWREGTDTQYF.

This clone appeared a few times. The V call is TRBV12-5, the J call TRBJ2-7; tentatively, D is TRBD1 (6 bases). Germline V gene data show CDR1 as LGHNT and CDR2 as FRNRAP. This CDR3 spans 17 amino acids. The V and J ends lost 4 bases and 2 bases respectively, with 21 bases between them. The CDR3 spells CASGSSLSGTSPYEQYF. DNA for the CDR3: TGTGCTAGTGGTTCCTCCCTTTCCGGGACATCTCCCTACGAGCAGTACTTC.

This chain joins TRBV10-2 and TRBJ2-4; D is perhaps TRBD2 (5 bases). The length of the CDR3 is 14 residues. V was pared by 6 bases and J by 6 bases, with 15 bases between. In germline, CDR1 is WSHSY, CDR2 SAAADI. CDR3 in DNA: TGCGCCAGCAGGGCCAGAGCGGCGGGAAACATTCAGTACTTC. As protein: CASRARAAGNIQYF.

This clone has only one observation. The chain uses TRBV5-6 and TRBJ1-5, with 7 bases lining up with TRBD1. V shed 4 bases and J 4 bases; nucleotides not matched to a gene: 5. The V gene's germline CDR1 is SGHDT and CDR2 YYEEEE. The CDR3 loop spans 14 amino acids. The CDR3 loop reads CASSRQGRNQPQHF. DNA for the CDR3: TGTGCCAGCAGCCGACAGGGAAGAAATCAGCCCCAGCATTTT. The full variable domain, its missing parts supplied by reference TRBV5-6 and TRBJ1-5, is DAGVTQSPTHLIKTRGQQVTLRCSPKSGHDTVSWYQQALGQGPQFIFQYYEEEERQRGNFPDRFSGHQFPNYSSELNVNALLLGDSALYLCASSRQGRNQPQHFGDGTRLSIL.

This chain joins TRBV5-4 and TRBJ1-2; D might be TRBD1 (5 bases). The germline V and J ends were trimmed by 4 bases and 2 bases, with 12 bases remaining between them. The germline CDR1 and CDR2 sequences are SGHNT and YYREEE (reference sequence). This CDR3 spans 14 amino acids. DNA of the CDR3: TGTGCCAGCAGCCCGGGGCGGGGAAACTATGGCTACACCTTC. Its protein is CASSPGRGNYGYTF.

This chain's CDR3 is CAGHAGFEKLFF. CDR3 in DNA: TGTGCCGGACACGCAGGGTTTGAAAAACTGTTTTTT. This chain joins TRBV2 and TRBJ1-4; the D gene is possibly TRBD1 (5 bases). The CDR3 length is 12 residues. Germline CDR1 is SNHLY and CDR2 is FYNNEI. V was cut by 11 bases and J by 7 bases, with 14 bases left in between.

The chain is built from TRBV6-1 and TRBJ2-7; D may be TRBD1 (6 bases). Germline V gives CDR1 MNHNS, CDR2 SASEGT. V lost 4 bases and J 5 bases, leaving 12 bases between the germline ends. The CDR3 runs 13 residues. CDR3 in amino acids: CASSVTGWNEQYF. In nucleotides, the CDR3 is TGTGCCAGCAGTGTAACAGGGTGGAACGAGCAGTACTTC.

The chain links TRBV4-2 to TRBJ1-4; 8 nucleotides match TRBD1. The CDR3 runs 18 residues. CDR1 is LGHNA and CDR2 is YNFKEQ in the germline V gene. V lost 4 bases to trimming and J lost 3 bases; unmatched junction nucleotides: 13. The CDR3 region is CASSRGQDLTTANEKLFF. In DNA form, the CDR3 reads TGTGCCAGCAGCCGGGGACAGGACCTCACTACGGCTAATGAAAAACTGTTTTTT.

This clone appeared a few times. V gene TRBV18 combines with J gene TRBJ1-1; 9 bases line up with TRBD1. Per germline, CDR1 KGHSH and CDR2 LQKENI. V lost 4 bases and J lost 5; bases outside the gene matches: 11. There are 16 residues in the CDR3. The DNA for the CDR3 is TGTGCCAGCTCACATCGGACAGGGGCCACTCGGACTGAAGCTTTCTTT. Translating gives CASSHRTGATRTEAFF.